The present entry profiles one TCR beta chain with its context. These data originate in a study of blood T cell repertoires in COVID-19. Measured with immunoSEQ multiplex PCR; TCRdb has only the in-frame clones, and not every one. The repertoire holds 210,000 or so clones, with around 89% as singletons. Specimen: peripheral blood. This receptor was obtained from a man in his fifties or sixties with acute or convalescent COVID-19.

As DNA, the CDR3 is TGTGCCAGCTCGGCGAGACAAATCGTTGGTGGCTACACCTTC. This encodes CASSARQIVGGYTF. The gene calls are TRBV7-2 and TRBJ1-2; unclear D gene. CDR1 is SGHTA, CDR2 FQGNSA, per germline. The V and J ends lost 8 bases and 7 bases respectively, with 20 bases between them. This CDR3 has 14 amino acids.